The rows below give T cell receptor beta chains drawn from one sample of a study of Ad26.COV2.S vaccination and SARS-CoV-2 variants. Profiling relied on immunoSEQ multiplex PCR, and the TCRdb table lists in-frame clones only, not all of them. The sample records approximately 350,000 clones, about four fifths being singletons. Sequences were derived from peripheral blood, sampled in a trial of Ad26.COV2.S vaccine versus placebo. These receptors all stem from a person between 18 and 65 years old who received the Ad26.COV2.S COVID-19 vaccine or a placebo. Both conserved end residues are part of each CDR3. Fields, in order: D gene, clone size, J gene, V gene, CDR3 DNA, CDR3 protein. D genes are given only for firm matches. Size values are once, few and many counts, or a class for expanded clones, and some rows have none.

TRBD1	-	TRBJ1-4	TRBV18	TGTGCCAGCTCACCACGGGACAGGTCGGGTGAAAAACTGTTTTTT	CASSPRDRSGEKLFF
TRBD1	many	TRBJ1-5	TRBV19	TGTGCCAGTACGGAGGGACAGCTTTATCAGCCCCAGCATTTT	CASTEGQLYQPQHF
-	-	TRBJ2-7	TRBV4-1	TGCGCCAGCAGCCAAGTCCCGGGGAACGAGCAGTACTTC	CASSQVPGNEQYF
-	-	TRBJ1-4	TRBV14	TGTGCCAGCAGCCAAGGCTTCCGGGCATCAACTAATGAAAAACTGTTTTTT	CASSQGFRASTNEKLFF
-	once	TRBJ2-1	TRBV18	TGTGCCAGCTCAGGGCAGTGGGGGGCCAATGAGCAGTTCTTC	CASSGQWGANEQFF
TRBD2	-	TRBJ2-7	TRBV3-1/TRBV3-2	TGTGCCAGCAGCCAAGTAGCGGGAGGGCGTGGGCAGTACTTC	CASSQVAGGRGQYF
-	-	TRBJ2-7	TRBV7-9	TGTGCCAGCAGCCCCCCTGGGGATATTAACGAGCAGTACTTC	CASSPPGDINEQYF
-	-	TRBJ2-5	TRBV7-3	TGTGCCAGCAGCCTAACGAGGGAAGAGACCCAGTACTTC	CASSLTREETQYF
TRBD2	-	TRBJ2-1	TRBV19	TGTGCCAGTAGTAACCCCCGGGGCAGCGGGGACTCCTACAATGAGCAGTTCTTC	CASSNPRGSGDSYNEQFF
-	-	TRBJ2-7	TRBV6-5	TGTGCCAGCAGTTACTCACCAGGTTCCTGGGCTTACGAGCAGTACTTC	CASSYSPGSWAYEQYF
-	-	TRBJ1-3	TRBV7-9	TGTGCCAGCAGCTCCCTCGGGGGCTTCTCTGGAAACACCATATATTTT	CASSSLGGFSGNTIYF
-	-	TRBJ2-7	TRBV4-1	TGCGCCAGCAGCCTTCCCGGGGCAGGGATCTCCTACGAGCAGTACTTC	CASSLPGAGISYEQYF
TRBD1	-	TRBJ2-5	TRBV5-1	TGCGCCAGCAGACAGGGGGAGACCCAGTACTTC	CASRQGETQYF
-	few	TRBJ1-2	TRBV7-3	TGTGCCAGCAGCTCCCCCCGACAGTTCTATGGCTACACCTTC	CASSSPRQFYGYTF
-	once	TRBJ2-1	TRBV5-4	TGTGCCAGCAGCTCCCCGGCTGCGGGCCCCTACAATGAGCAGTTCTTC	CASSSPAAGPYNEQFF
-	-	TRBJ1-6	TRBV7-5	TGTGCCAGAAGCTTAGTATCTACCCGAAAACTTCCCCTTAGCTCCTATAATTCACCCCTCCACTTT	CARSLVSTRKLPLSSYNSPLHF
TRBD1	-	TRBJ1-1	TRBV19	TGTGCCAGTAGAGGGACAGCTGGGAACACTGAAGCTTTCTTT	CASRGTAGNTEAFF
TRBD2	-	TRBJ2-1	TRBV11-3	TGTGCCAGCAGCTTCAGCGCGGGAGGCAATGAGCAGTTCTTC	CASSFSAGGNEQFF
-	-	TRBJ1-2	TRBV5-1	TGCGCCAGCGCATTGACCGTAGCTAACTATGGCTACACCTTC	CASALTVANYGYTF
-	-	TRBJ2-2	TRBV4-1	TGCGCCAGCAGCCACACATTCACCGGGGAGCTGTTTTTT	CASSHTFTGELFF
-	few	TRBJ1-1	TRBV5-1	TGCGCCAGCAGCTTGGTACCCGGGGCTGAAGCTTTCTTT	CASSLVPGAEAFF
-	-	TRBJ2-2	TRBV2	TGTGCCAGCAGCGGCAACGGGGAGCTGTTTTTT	CASSGNGELFF
TRBD1	-	TRBJ2-5	TRBV19	TGTGCCAGTAGTATATCCCACCGGGACAGAGAGACCCAGTACTTC	CASSISHRDRETQYF
TRBD2	-	TRBJ2-1	TRBV3-1/TRBV3-2	TGTGCCAGCAGCCATCTAGCGGGGGATACGAACAATGAGCAGTTCTTC	CASSHLAGDTNNEQFF
-	-	TRBJ2-3	TRBV5-1	TGCGCCAGCAGCTTCGGGACAATCACAGATACGCAGTATTTT	CASSFGTITDTQYF
-	-	TRBJ2-3	TRBV27	TGTGCCAGCCTTGGGGGACTTGGGCCAGATACGCAGTATTTT	CASLGGLGPDTQYF
TRBD1	-	TRBJ2-5	TRBV19	TGTGCCAGTAGTCCGCGATGGGACAGGGCCAGAGCACAAGAGACCCAGTACTTC	CASSPRWDRARAQETQYF
TRBD2	-	TRBJ2-1	TRBV7-3	TGTGCCAGCAGTACTAGCGGGGGCGCCCGACTCTACAATGAGCAGTTCTTC	CASSTSGGARLYNEQFF
-	-	TRBJ1-2	TRBV4-2	TGTGCCAGCAGCCAAGTCCCCGGGAACCTTAATGGTGGCTACACCTTC	CASSQVPGNLNGGYTF
TRBD1	-	TRBJ1-3	TRBV5-1	TGCGCCAGCAGCCCCGGGACAGGGAGAAACACCATATATTTT	CASSPGTGRNTIYF
-	-	TRBJ1-4	TRBV30	TGTGCCTGGAGGCGCGGGACCTATGAAAAACTGTTTTTT	CAWRRGTYEKLFF
-	-	TRBJ1-2	TRBV3-1/TRBV3-2	TGTGCCAGCAGCTCCTCCGACTGGGGCTATGGCTACACCTTC	CASSSSDWGYGYTF
TRBD1	once	TRBJ1-2	TRBV5-1	TGCGCCAGCAGCTTCCGGGACAGGTTTTCCTACACCTTC	CASSFRDRFSYTF
TRBD1	once	TRBJ2-1	TRBV5-1	TGCGCCAGCAGCTTGTCCCAGGGGGCCGATGAGCAGTTCTTC	CASSLSQGADEQFF
-	-	TRBJ1-2	TRBV30	TGTGCCTGGAGCGGACTCGGGACGCCTAACTTC	CAWSGLGTPNF
-	once	TRBJ1-2	TRBV11-2	TGTGCCAGCAGCTTCTTGCGGTATGGCTACACCTTC	CASSFLRYGYTF
-	-	TRBJ2-5	TRBV9	TGTGCCAGCAGCGTCAGAGGGCGGGAGACCCAGTACTTC	CASSVRGRETQYF
TRBD1	few	TRBJ2-2	TRBV6-5	TGTGCCAGCACCCAAAGGACAGGGGGCGGCGGGGAGCTGTTTTTT	CASTQRTGGGGELFF
-	-	TRBJ2-1	TRBV6-2/TRBV6-3	TGTGCCAGCAGTTACGATGGGGGGTCCTACAATGAGCAGTTCTTC	CASSYDGGSYNEQFF
TRBD1	-	TRBJ1-1	TRBV5-6	TGTGCCAGCAGCTTGACGGACAGGGTGGGGGTGGCTTTCTTT	CASSLTDRVGVAFF
-	-	TRBJ1-5	TRBV15	TGTGCCACCAGCAGAGGGGCCAATCAGCCCCAGCATTTT	CATSRGANQPQHF
-	-	TRBJ1-3	TRBV2	TGTGCCAGCAGTGAAGGATGGGGAGCTGGAAACACCATATATTTT	CASSEGWGAGNTIYF
TRBD1	once	TRBJ1-1	TRBV7-2	TGTGCCAGCAGCCGGGACAGGGGTTTTTCGAACACTGAAGCTTTCTTT	CASSRDRGFSNTEAFF
-	-	TRBJ1-2	TRBV29-1	TGCAGCGGAGGGGGGGGCCTAGAGCGTGGCTACACCTTC	CSGGGGLERGYTF
TRBD1	-	TRBJ1-2	TRBV11-2	TGTGCCAGCAGCCCAGGGACAGAGGGAAACTATGGCTACACCTTC	CASSPGTEGNYGYTF
TRBD2	-	TRBJ2-3	TRBV5-4	TGTGCCAGCAGCCCTAGCGGGGGGGCTACAGATACGCAGTATTTT	CASSPSGGATDTQYF
-	-	TRBJ2-1	TRBV5-1	TGCGCCAGCAGCTTTACCGGGACTGGGGGCTATGAGCAGTTCTTC	CASSFTGTGGYEQFF
-	-	TRBJ2-2	TRBV27	TGTGCCAGCAGTTCCGACAACACCGGGGAGCTGTTTTTT	CASSSDNTGELFF
-	once	TRBJ2-3	TRBV30	TGTGCCTGGAGAAACTCCTTGAGCACAGATACGCAGTATTTT	CAWRNSLSTDTQYF
TRBD1	few	TRBJ1-1	TRBV14	TGTGCCAGCAGCCAAGCGACAGGGAGATCAGCTTTCTTT	CASSQATGRSAFF
-	few	TRBJ1-5	TRBV19	TGTGCCACAAAACAGGGTTTTCAACCCCAGCATTTT	CATKQGFQPQHF
TRBD2	few	TRBJ2-1	TRBV6-1	TGTGCCAGCAGTGAAGACAGCGGGGGCTCCTACAATGAGCAGTTCTTC	CASSEDSGGSYNEQFF
-	once	TRBJ1-3	TRBV7-2	TGTGCCAGCAGCCTCGACAGCTCTGGAAACACCATATATTTT	CASSLDSSGNTIYF
-	-	TRBJ1-6	TRBV4-2	TGTGCCAGCAGCCAAGAAGGAGGTAACTCCTATAATTCACCCCTCCACTTT	CASSQEGGNSYNSPLHF
-	-	TRBJ2-1	TRBV19	TGTGCCAGTAGTACAGGTGTGATGTACAATGAGCAGTTCTTC	CASSTGVMYNEQFF
-	-	TRBJ1-4	TRBV11-3	TGTGCCAGCAGCTTAGGCAACATCCCCCTGGGGGAAAAACTGTTTTTT	CASSLGNIPLGEKLFF
-	-	TRBJ2-5	TRBV18	TGTGCCAGCTCACCGACGAGCCAAGAGACCCAGTACTTC	CASSPTSQETQYF